This T cell receptor beta chain was retrieved from a study of blood T cell repertoires in COVID-19 (dated by TCRdb to the early 2020s). In the study overall: Collaborator samples came from the United States, Italy and Spain and covered acute and convalescent phases of COVID-19. The prospective study material was composed of cDNA or gDNA derived from T cells, B-cell-depleted T cells, or PBMCs. The dataset comprised deeply sampled blood TCRbeta repertoires from subjects exposed to, actively infected with, or recovered from COVID-19. The repertoires were released in a freely available public database intended as a resource for research on the immune response to SARS-CoV-2. Samples came from the ongoing ImmuneRACE study (first 160 participants) plus 1,254 subjects from 6 global collaborators. Sample metadata almost always included a de-identified subject ID, COVID-19 status, age in years and sex. Where HLA class I and class II types were available, the types were taken from metadata supplied by the sample provider, not from assay-based typing. Overall study outcomes, separate from this receptor: The amount of clinical and demographic metadata varied by source and participant and was provided uncurated.

The germline V gene yields KGHSH for CDR1 and LQKENI for CDR2. V is cut back by 3 bases and J by 2 bases, with 10 bases in the junction unmatched. Taken from cysteine to phenylalanine, the CDR3 has 16 residues. The only DNA kept is the CDR3, 48 bases in frame from the first base. On this clone: The antigen it binds to is not known. No base qualities exist here, and no much larger clone lies one base off it.

Each collaborating institution followed its own protocols to collect whole blood in K2EDTA tubes. Collaborator samples were shipped for TCRbeta analysis as frozen whole blood, isolated PBMCs, or DNA extracted from either sample type. TCRbeta CDR3 regions were amplified from genomic DNA using the immunoSEQ Assay, a bias-controlled multiplex PCR. In the original analysis: The number of nucleated cells in each sample was estimated from the amplification of reference gene primers within the assay. To quantify the absolute abundance of each unique TCRbeta CDR3 rearrangement, sequence reads were collapsed and filtered. For each sample, productive Simpson clonality was calculated by taking the square root of Simpson's diversity index across productive rearrangements. Imported from immuneACCESS, the table was reduced by TCRdb to in-frame sequences with V and J called. These copies leave out some clones; in studies compared against another copy, an unresolved V gene accounts for under half, and the cause of the remainder is not known. From that table come the V and J calls and clone size; the DNA was used to work out D and trimming. Here the sample has over 30,000 clones; less than 95% occur a single time. Together, the top ten hold about 21% of the sample.

Material for sequencing was peripheral blood. The receptor's source is a man at least 80 years old with acute or convalescent COVID-19. The chain couples TRBV18 to TRBJ2-7, and 7 bases in between align with TRBD1. The DNA sequence is given as TGTGCCAGCTCACCCTTGCCGATGACAGGGACCTACGAGCAGTACTTC. It translates to CASSPLPMTGTYEQYF.